The rows below give T cell receptor beta chains drawn from one sample of a study of cytomegalovirus exposure and HLA in healthy donors. TCRdb's copy holds only in-frame clones and misses some; the assay was immunoSEQ multiplex PCR. The sample contains 100,000 to 150,000 clones, approximately 82% of which appear only once. Material: PBMCs. The receptors shown here come from a boy younger than 10 in good health and CMV-seronegative. Each CDR3 is given with its conserved first and last residue. A D gene is named only where the DNA matches it firmly. Size is omitted from some rows. Given values are once, few, many or a class for expanded clones.

j_gene: TRBJ2-3
v_gene: TRBV21-1
d_gene: -
abundance: -
CDR3nt: TGTGCCAGCAGCTCCAGACAGCAGAATTTT
CDR3aa: CASSSRQQNF

j_gene: TRBJ2-2
v_gene: TRBV7-3
d_gene: -
abundance: -
CDR3nt: TGTGCCAGCAGCTTATCACTAGCAAGCGGGGAGCTGTTTTTT
CDR3aa: CASSLSLASGELFF

j_gene: TRBJ2-1
v_gene: TRBV15
d_gene: TRBD2
abundance: -
CDR3nt: TGTGCCACCAGCAGATCCCCTAGCGGGAGGGCCGTCAATGAGCAGTTCTTC
CDR3aa: CATSRSPSGRAVNEQFF

j_gene: TRBJ1-1
v_gene: TRBV6-5
d_gene: TRBD1
abundance: -
CDR3nt: TGTGCCGTGAAATGGGCAGGGGGCCTGAACACTGAAGCTTTCTTT
CDR3aa: CAVKWAGGLNTEAFF

j_gene: TRBJ1-2
v_gene: TRBV6-5
d_gene: -
abundance: few
CDR3nt: TGTGCCAGCATAGGGGGGGGGAAGAACTATGGCTACACCTTC
CDR3aa: CASIGGGKNYGYTF

j_gene: TRBJ1-1
v_gene: TRBV14
d_gene: -
abundance: -
CDR3nt: TGTGCCAGCAGCCCGTGGGCCTCGACGAACACTGAAGCTTTCTTT
CDR3aa: CASSPWASTNTEAFF

j_gene: TRBJ2-1
v_gene: TRBV7-3
d_gene: TRBD1
abundance: once
CDR3nt: TGTGCCAGCAGTTTTGGGACAGGCTCCTACAATGAGCAGTTCTTC
CDR3aa: CASSFGTGSYNEQFF

j_gene: TRBJ2-1
v_gene: TRBV9
d_gene: TRBD2
abundance: -
CDR3nt: TGTGCCAGCAGCGTAGAGTTTGCTAGCGGGGGGGATTCCTACAATGAGCAGTTCTTC
CDR3aa: CASSVEFASGGDSYNEQFF

j_gene: TRBJ2-3
v_gene: TRBV6-1
d_gene: TRBD2
abundance: -
CDR3nt: TGTGCCAGCAGTGAAGCGAGAGCGGGAGCGGGAGATACGCAGTATTTT
CDR3aa: CASSEARAGAGDTQYF

j_gene: TRBJ1-2
v_gene: TRBV7-9
d_gene: -
abundance: -
CDR3nt: TGTGCCAGCAGCTTAGGTCGACAGGCGAACTATGGCTACACCTTC
CDR3aa: CASSLGRQANYGYTF

j_gene: TRBJ2-1
v_gene: TRBV7-9
d_gene: -
abundance: -
CDR3nt: TGTTCCAGCAGCTTGGGGCACAATGAGCAGTTCTTC
CDR3aa: CSSSLGHNEQFF

j_gene: TRBJ1-5
v_gene: TRBV7-2
d_gene: TRBD1
abundance: once
CDR3nt: TGTGCCAGCAGCGGACGACAGGGGGCCGGCAATCAGCCCCAGCATTTT
CDR3aa: CASSGRQGAGNQPQHF

j_gene: TRBJ2-5
v_gene: TRBV12-5
d_gene: -
abundance: -
CDR3nt: TGTGCTAGTGGCCGACCTTCGACAGGTAACCAAGAGACCCAGTACTTC
CDR3aa: CASGRPSTGNQETQYF

j_gene: TRBJ2-6
v_gene: TRBV6-1
d_gene: -
abundance: few
CDR3nt: TGTGCCAGCAGTGAGGGGCAGGGGGCCAACGTCCTGACTTTC
CDR3aa: CASSEGQGANVLTF

j_gene: TRBJ2-7
v_gene: TRBV27
d_gene: TRBD1
abundance: -
CDR3nt: TGTGCCAGCAGTTCAATGGGACAGGGGGCGCGCGAGCAGTACTTC
CDR3aa: CASSSMGQGAREQYF

j_gene: TRBJ2-1
v_gene: TRBV7-3
d_gene: TRBD2
abundance: -
CDR3nt: TGTGCCAGCAGCTTAAGTCAGGGGCTAGCGGGCCGCTACAATGAGCAGTTCTTC
CDR3aa: CASSLSQGLAGRYNEQFF

j_gene: TRBJ1-2
v_gene: TRBV5-4
d_gene: -
abundance: -
CDR3nt: TGTGCCAGCAGCTCGGTCGACAGCAACTATGGCTACACCTTC
CDR3aa: CASSSVDSNYGYTF

j_gene: TRBJ2-7
v_gene: TRBV7-9
d_gene: -
abundance: -
CDR3nt: TGTGCCAGCAGCCCGAGTTACGAGCAGTACTTC
CDR3aa: CASSPSYEQYF

j_gene: TRBJ2-6
v_gene: TRBV27
d_gene: -
abundance: -
CDR3nt: TGTGCCAGCAGTTTACGAGGCCCTTTTATCTCTGGGGCCAACGTCCTGACTTTC
CDR3aa: CASSLRGPFISGANVLTF

j_gene: TRBJ2-5
v_gene: TRBV9
d_gene: -
abundance: -
CDR3nt: TGTGCCAGCAGCGTAGGAATCGCGCAAGAGACCCAGTACTTC
CDR3aa: CASSVGIAQETQYF

j_gene: TRBJ2-7
v_gene: TRBV12-5
d_gene: -
abundance: -
CDR3nt: TGTGCTAGTGGTTTGGTTAACCTTCGAAAAACTGAAAACTACGAGCAGTACTTC
CDR3aa: CASGLVNLRKTENYEQYF

j_gene: TRBJ1-1
v_gene: TRBV29-1
d_gene: -
abundance: -
CDR3nt: TGCAGCGTTGAAGGAGACGACACCGAAGCTTTCTTT
CDR3aa: CSVEGDDTEAFF

j_gene: TRBJ1-5
v_gene: TRBV7-9
d_gene: TRBD1
abundance: few
CDR3nt: TGTGCCAGCAGTTCAGGGGGTCATCAGCCCCAGCATTTT
CDR3aa: CASSSGGHQPQHF

j_gene: TRBJ2-2
v_gene: TRBV6-5
d_gene: -
abundance: -
CDR3nt: TGTGCCAGCAGTAATCTAGGGGAGCTGTTTTTT
CDR3aa: CASSNLGELFF

j_gene: TRBJ2-7
v_gene: TRBV19
d_gene: TRBD1
abundance: -
CDR3nt: TGTGCCAGTTCGCGGACAGGGTTGTCCTACGAGCAGTACTTC
CDR3aa: CASSRTGLSYEQYF

j_gene: TRBJ1-3
v_gene: TRBV10-3
d_gene: -
abundance: -
CDR3nt: TGTGCCATCAGTGAGGCGGACTCTGGAAACACCATATATTTT
CDR3aa: CAISEADSGNTIYF

j_gene: TRBJ2-3
v_gene: TRBV4-3
d_gene: TRBD2
abundance: -
CDR3nt: TGCGCCAGCAGCCAGGACTTAGCGGGGGGGCCCACAGATACGCAGTATTTT
CDR3aa: CASSQDLAGGPTDTQYF

j_gene: TRBJ2-3
v_gene: TRBV7-2
d_gene: -
abundance: -
CDR3nt: TGTGCCAGCAGCTCCCTCTTGAGCACAGATACGCAGTATTTT
CDR3aa: CASSSLLSTDTQYF

j_gene: TRBJ2-1
v_gene: TRBV6-4
d_gene: TRBD1
abundance: few
CDR3nt: TGTGCCAGCAGTGACTCGAGTGGACAGGGTTCAAATGAGCAGTTCTTC
CDR3aa: CASSDSSGQGSNEQFF

j_gene: TRBJ1-2
v_gene: TRBV7-8
d_gene: TRBD1
abundance: once
CDR3nt: TGTGCCAGCAGCCTAAGGGACAGGGGGCCAGGCTATGGCTACACCTTC
CDR3aa: CASSLRDRGPGYGYTF

j_gene: TRBJ2-1
v_gene: TRBV10-3
d_gene: TRBD1
abundance: -
CDR3nt: TGTGCCGTCAGGGACAGTTCGGGCTCCTACAATGAGCAGTTCTTC
CDR3aa: CAVRDSSGSYNEQFF

j_gene: TRBJ1-4
v_gene: TRBV18
d_gene: -
abundance: few
CDR3nt: TGTGCCAGCTCGTCAAGCGGGGAAAAACTGTTTTTT
CDR3aa: CASSSSGEKLFF

j_gene: TRBJ1-2
v_gene: TRBV5-1
d_gene: TRBD1
abundance: -
CDR3nt: TGCGCCAGCAGCGGCGGGACAGGGTTGTTCGACTATGGCTACACCTTC
CDR3aa: CASSGGTGLFDYGYTF

j_gene: TRBJ2-3
v_gene: TRBV4-1
d_gene: TRBD2
abundance: -
CDR3nt: TGCGCCAGCAGCCAAGTCCTAGCGGGTCGCTGGAGCACAGATACGCAGTATTTT
CDR3aa: CASSQVLAGRWSTDTQYF

j_gene: TRBJ2-1
v_gene: TRBV4-3
d_gene: TRBD1
abundance: -
CDR3nt: TGCGCCAGCAGCCAAGATTGGGGACAGGGAGGTTTGAATGAGCAGTTCTTC
CDR3aa: CASSQDWGQGGLNEQFF

j_gene: TRBJ2-4
v_gene: TRBV18
d_gene: -
abundance: -
CDR3nt: TGTGCCAGCTCACCCCTACCCTTGAGAGCCCAAGCCAAAAACATTCAGTACTTC
CDR3aa: CASSPLPLRAQAKNIQYF

j_gene: TRBJ2-3
v_gene: TRBV30
d_gene: -
abundance: once
CDR3nt: TGTGCCTGGAGTGCTTCTAGCAGCACAGATACGCAGTATTTT
CDR3aa: CAWSASSSTDTQYF

j_gene: TRBJ1-2
v_gene: TRBV6-1
d_gene: TRBD1
abundance: -
CDR3nt: TGTGCCAGCAGTGTTGTTGTTGGACCGCGACAGGGCGGGGGCTACACCTTC
CDR3aa: CASSVVVGPRQGGGYTF

j_gene: TRBJ1-1
v_gene: TRBV7-6
d_gene: -
abundance: -
CDR3nt: TGTGCCAGCAGCTTAGCTGTGACAGGTGAAGCTTTCTTT
CDR3aa: CASSLAVTGEAFF

j_gene: TRBJ1-5
v_gene: TRBV6-1
d_gene: TRBD1
abundance: -
CDR3nt: TGTGCCAGCAGTGTGGGACAGGGCAACCAGCCCCAGCATTTT
CDR3aa: CASSVGQGNQPQHF

j_gene: TRBJ1-2
v_gene: TRBV30
d_gene: -
abundance: -
CDR3nt: TGTGCCTGGAGTGTTGATGCTGTGAGGTACACCTTC
CDR3aa: CAWSVDAVRYTF

j_gene: TRBJ1-4
v_gene: TRBV6-1
d_gene: TRBD1
abundance: -
CDR3nt: TGTGCCAGCAGTGAAATGGGACAGGGAAATGAAAAACTGTTTTTT
CDR3aa: CASSEMGQGNEKLFF

j_gene: TRBJ2-7
v_gene: TRBV19
d_gene: -
abundance: -
CDR3nt: TGTGCCAGTGGACATTCAGGGATTATCTACGAGCAGTACTTC
CDR3aa: CASGHSGIIYEQYF

j_gene: TRBJ2-3
v_gene: TRBV19
d_gene: TRBD2
abundance: -
CDR3nt: TGTGCCAGTAGTCCCCACGGCGGGGGTAGCACAGATACGCAGTATTTT
CDR3aa: CASSPHGGGSTDTQYF

j_gene: TRBJ2-1
v_gene: TRBV5-1
d_gene: TRBD2
abundance: -
CDR3nt: TGCGCCAGCAGCCTCGGCGGGAGGTCCCACAATGAGCAGTTCTTC
CDR3aa: CASSLGGRSHNEQFF

j_gene: TRBJ1-1
v_gene: TRBV9
d_gene: -
abundance: few
CDR3nt: TGTGCCAGCAGCGTTGGGCAGTCATCTGAAGCTTTCTTT
CDR3aa: CASSVGQSSEAFF

j_gene: TRBJ1-2
v_gene: TRBV7-9
d_gene: TRBD1
abundance: once
CDR3nt: TGTGCCAGCAGCTCACAAGGTCCCGGGACAGGGGGCGCGACCTATGGCTACACCTTC
CDR3aa: CASSSQGPGTGGATYGYTF

j_gene: TRBJ1-2
v_gene: TRBV13
d_gene: TRBD1
abundance: -
CDR3nt: TGTGCCAGCAGCTGTTGGGACAGGGAGGATTCTGGCTACACCTTC
CDR3aa: CASSCWDREDSGYTF

j_gene: TRBJ2-1
v_gene: TRBV29-1
d_gene: -
abundance: once
CDR3nt: TGCAGCGTTGTGGGGCGTGGGTGGGCCCAGTTCTTC
CDR3aa: CSVVGRGWAQFF

j_gene: TRBJ2-1
v_gene: TRBV4-2
d_gene: TRBD2
abundance: -
CDR3nt: TGTGCCAGCAGCCAACACTTGGGGGTAGCGGGGGGGGGTGAGCAGTTCTTC
CDR3aa: CASSQHLGVAGGGEQFF

j_gene: TRBJ2-5
v_gene: TRBV5-6
d_gene: -
abundance: -
CDR3nt: TGTGCCAGCAGCCCCCAGGGGTACCAAGAGACCCAGTACTTC
CDR3aa: CASSPQGYQETQYF

j_gene: TRBJ1-6
v_gene: TRBV30
d_gene: -
abundance: -
CDR3nt: TGTGCCTGGAGCCTTGACGGGGTGTATAATTCACCCCTCCACTTT
CDR3aa: CAWSLDGVYNSPLHF

j_gene: TRBJ2-3
v_gene: TRBV9
d_gene: -
abundance: few
CDR3nt: TGTGCCAGCAGCGTAGTGGCGGGTACGAATACGCAGTATTTT
CDR3aa: CASSVVAGTNTQYF

j_gene: TRBJ2-3
v_gene: TRBV7-9
d_gene: -
abundance: -
CDR3nt: TGTTCCAGCAGCCCCCGGGTCAGGGGAGTTTCCACAGATACGCAGTATTTT
CDR3aa: CSSSPRVRGVSTDTQYF

j_gene: TRBJ1-5
v_gene: TRBV9
d_gene: -
abundance: -
CDR3nt: TGTGCCAGCAGCGTAGACGGGGGTGGCAATCAGCCCCAGCATTTT
CDR3aa: CASSVDGGGNQPQHF